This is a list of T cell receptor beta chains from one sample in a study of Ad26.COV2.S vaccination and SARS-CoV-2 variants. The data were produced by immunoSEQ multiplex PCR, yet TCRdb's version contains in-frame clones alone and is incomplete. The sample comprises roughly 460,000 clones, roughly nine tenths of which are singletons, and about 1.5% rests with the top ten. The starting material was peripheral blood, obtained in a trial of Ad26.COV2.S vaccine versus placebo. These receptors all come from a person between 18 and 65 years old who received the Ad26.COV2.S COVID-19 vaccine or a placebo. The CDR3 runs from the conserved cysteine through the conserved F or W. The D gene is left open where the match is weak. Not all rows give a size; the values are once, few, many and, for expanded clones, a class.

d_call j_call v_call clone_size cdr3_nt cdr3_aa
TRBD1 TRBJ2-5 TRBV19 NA TGTGCCAGTTCACAGGGGGATAGAGAGACCCAGTACTTC CASSQGDRETQYF
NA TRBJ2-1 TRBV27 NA TGTGCCAGCAGCACAACTAGCCGGGCCTTCAATGAGCAGTTCTTC CASSTTSRAFNEQFF
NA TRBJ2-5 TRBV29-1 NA TGCAGCGTTGATCAGGGGCCCCAAGAGACCCAGTACTTC CSVDQGPQETQYF
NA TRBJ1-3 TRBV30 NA TGTGCCTGGAGTGGGAAGGGACGGGTCTCTGGAAACACCATATATTTT CAWSGKGRVSGNTIYF
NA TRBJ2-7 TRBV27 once TGTGCCAGCAGTTTAGGGACGTCCTACGAGCAGTACTTC CASSLGTSYEQYF
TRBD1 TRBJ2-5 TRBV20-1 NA TGCAGTGCTAGTCAAGCCCGAAATACAGGGGGTTCGGAGACCCAGTACTTC CSASQARNTGGSETQYF
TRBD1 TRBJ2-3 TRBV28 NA TGTGCCAGCAGTTCCGACAGGGAGAGCACAGATACGCAGTATTTT CASSSDRESTDTQYF
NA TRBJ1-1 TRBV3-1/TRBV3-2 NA TGTGCCAGCAGCCAAGATTGGATGAACACTGAAGCTTTCTTT CASSQDWMNTEAFF
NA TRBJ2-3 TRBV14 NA TGTGCCAGCAGCCAAGTGGCAAATACAGCAGCGGGAGATACGCAGTATTTT CASSQVANTAAGDTQYF
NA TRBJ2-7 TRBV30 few TGTGCCTGGAGTGCCACGGGCACCTACGAGCAGTACTTC CAWSATGTYEQYF
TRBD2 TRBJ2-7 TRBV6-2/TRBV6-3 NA TGTGCCAGCAGTTACGAGACTAGCGTATCCTACGAGCAGTACTTC CASSYETSVSYEQYF
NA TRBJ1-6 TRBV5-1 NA TGCGCCAGCTGCGGGGGGGGAGGGGGGCGAAGTTCACCCCTCCACTTT CASCGGGGGRSSPLHF
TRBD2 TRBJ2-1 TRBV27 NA TGTGCCAGCAGTTTTAGCGGGGGGGCCGGTGAGCAGTTCTTC CASSFSGGAGEQFF
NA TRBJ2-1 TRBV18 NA TGTGCCAGCTCGGCCCTTTTCTACAATGAGCAGTTCTTC CASSALFYNEQFF
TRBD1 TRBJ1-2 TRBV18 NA TGTGCCAGCTCACCACGGACAGGAGAATCTGGCTACACCTTC CASSPRTGESGYTF
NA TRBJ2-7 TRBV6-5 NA TGTGCCAGCAGGAGGGACGGCAGCTCCTACGAGCAGTACTTC CASRRDGSSYEQYF
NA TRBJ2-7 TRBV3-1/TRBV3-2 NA TGTGCCAGCAGCCGCACAAACGGGCGCTACGAGCAGTACTTC CASSRTNGRYEQYF
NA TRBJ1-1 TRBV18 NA TGTGCCAGCTCACCTCGACAGGCTGGGTTGTCGGACACTGAAGCTTTCTTT CASSPRQAGLSDTEAFF
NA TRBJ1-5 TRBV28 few TGTGCCAGCAGTTTACTGTTAACAGTTACCAATCAGCCCCAGCATTTT CASSLLLTVTNQPQHF
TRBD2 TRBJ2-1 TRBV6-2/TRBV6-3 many TGTGCCAGCAGTTCCCTCCGGGATAGCGGGAGGGCCCATGAGCAGTTCTTC CASSSLRDSGRAHEQFF
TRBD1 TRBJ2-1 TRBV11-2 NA TGTGCCAGCAGCACCCCCGGGACAGGTAATTCTGAGCAGTTCTTC CASSTPGTGNSEQFF
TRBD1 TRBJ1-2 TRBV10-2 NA TGCGCCAGCAGTGCCGGGACAGGGTATGGCTACACCTTC CASSAGTGYGYTF
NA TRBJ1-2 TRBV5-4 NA TGTGCCAGCAGCTTAGGGGGGGGCTATGGCTACACCTTC CASSLGGGYGYTF
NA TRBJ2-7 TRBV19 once TGTGCCAGTAGTGCGAGCCGGGTCGAGCAGTACTTC CASSASRVEQYF
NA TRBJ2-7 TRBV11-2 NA TGTGCCAGCAGCTTAGCCGGTGGGGTCGAGCAGTACTTC CASSLAGGVEQYF
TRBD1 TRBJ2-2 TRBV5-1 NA TGCGCCAGCGGACGACAGGGGAACACCGGGGAGCTGTTTTTT CASGRQGNTGELFF
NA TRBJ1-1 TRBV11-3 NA TGTGCCAGCAGCTTAGATGGGCTAGCTGAAGCTTTCTTT CASSLDGLAEAFF
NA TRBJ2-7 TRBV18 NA TGTGCCAGCTCACCAAGCTCACGGCAGTCCTACGAGCAGTACTTC CASSPSSRQSYEQYF
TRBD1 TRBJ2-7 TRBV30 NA TGTGCCACTACCGGGACAGGGGGCTACGAGCAGTACTTC CATTGTGGYEQYF
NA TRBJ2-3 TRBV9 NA TGTGCCAGCAGCGTAGTTGGGGGCAGCACAGATACGCAGTATTTT CASSVVGGSTDTQYF
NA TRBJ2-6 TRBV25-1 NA TGTGCCAGCAGAACCTCTGGGGCCAACGTCCTGACTTTC CASRTSGANVLTF
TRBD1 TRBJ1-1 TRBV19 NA TGTGCCAGTAGGGCCAGGGGGGCGATTGAAGCTTTCTTT CASRARGAIEAFF
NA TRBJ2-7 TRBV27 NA TGTGCCAGCAGTTTATTTTTGGGGTACGAGCAGTACTTC CASSLFLGYEQYF
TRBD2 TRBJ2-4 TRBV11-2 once TGTGCCAGCAGCCTAGGAGTAGCGGGACCACCAAACATTCAGTACTTC CASSLGVAGPPNIQYF
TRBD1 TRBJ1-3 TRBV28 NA TGTGCCACCCGACAGGGGACAACTGGAAACACCATATATTTT CATRQGTTGNTIYF
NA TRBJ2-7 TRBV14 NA TGTGCCAGCAGCCAAGGCAGGGGAAGCTCCTACGAGCAGTACTTC CASSQGRGSSYEQYF
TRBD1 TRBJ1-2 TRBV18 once TGTGCCAGCTCACAGAGACAGGGGAACTATGGCTACACCTTC CASSQRQGNYGYTF
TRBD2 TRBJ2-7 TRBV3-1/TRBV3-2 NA TGTGCCAGCAGCCAGATGGTGGGAGGGGCCTACGAGCAGTACTTC CASSQMVGGAYEQYF
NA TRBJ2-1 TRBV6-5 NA TGTGCCAGCAGGGAGGGGGCGGAAACCTACAATGAGCAGTTCTTC CASREGAETYNEQFF
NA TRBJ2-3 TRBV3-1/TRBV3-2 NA TGTGCCAGCAGCCAAGAAAGAAGGGGAATACTGTCCCCCCCCGCAGATACGCAGTATTTT CASSQERRGILSPPADTQYF
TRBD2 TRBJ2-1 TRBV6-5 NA TGTGCCAGCAGCTTTTCGGGACTATCCTACAATGAGCAGTTCTTC CASSFSGLSYNEQFF
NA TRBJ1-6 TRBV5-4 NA TGTGCCAGCAGTTCCTACCGGGACGGCCCATCCCTCCACTTT CASSSYRDGPSLHF
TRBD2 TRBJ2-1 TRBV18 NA TGTGCCAGCTCACCCCGGACCCCCGGGACTAGCGGGCAAATTTACAATGAGCAGTTCTTC CASSPRTPGTSGQIYNEQFF
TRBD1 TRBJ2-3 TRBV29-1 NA TGCAGCGTCGGGACAGGGAGCACAGATACGCAGTATTTT CSVGTGSTDTQYF
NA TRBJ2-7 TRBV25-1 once TGTGCCAGCAGTGAGACAGTGTTCGGCGAGCAGTACTTC CASSETVFGEQYF
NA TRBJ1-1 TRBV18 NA TGTGCCAGCCTCCCAGGACCGAACACTGAAGCTTTCTTT CASLPGPNTEAFF
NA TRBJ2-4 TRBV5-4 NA TGTGCCAGCAGTCGCTCATGGGGGCTAGCCAAAAACATTCAGTACTTC CASSRSWGLAKNIQYF
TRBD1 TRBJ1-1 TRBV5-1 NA TGCGCCAGCAGCTTGGAGTCCGGGACAGATATGAACACTGAAGCTTTCTTT CASSLESGTDMNTEAFF
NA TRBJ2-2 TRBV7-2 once TGTGCCAGCAGCTTAGCGAAGGGGGCCGGGGAGCTGTTTTTT CASSLAKGAGELFF
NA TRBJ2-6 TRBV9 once TGTGCCAGCAGCGTAGCGGGATCTGGGGCCAACGTCCTGACTTTC CASSVAGSGANVLTF
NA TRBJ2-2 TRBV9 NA TGTGCCAGCAGCCCAGAGACGGACACCGGGGAGCTGTTTTTT CASSPETDTGELFF
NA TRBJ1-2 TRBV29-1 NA TGCAGCGTTGAAGGCCTTGTCGAAGAGGGTAGATTTGGCTACACCTTC CSVEGLVEEGRFGYTF
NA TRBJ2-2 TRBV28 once TGTGCCAGCAGTGGGGTTAATAGGATCGGGGAGCTGTTTTTT CASSGVNRIGELFF
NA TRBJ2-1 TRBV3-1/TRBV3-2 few TGTGCCAGCAGCACCCGGGACAAATACAATGAGCAGTTCTTC CASSTRDKYNEQFF